The sequence of this T cell receptor beta chain was determined in a study of blood T cell repertoires in COVID-19. This table comes from immunoSEQ multiplex PCR, and its TCRdb copy is limited to in-frame clones, with some not included. The data hold about 200,000 clones, with around 86% observed a single time. This sequence was found in a man in his forties or fifties with acute or convalescent COVID-19. Sequenced input: peripheral blood.

CDR3 protein: CASSYRPSSYNSPLHF. The CDR3 nucleotides read TGTGCCAGCAGCTACAGACCGAGCTCCTATAATTCACCCCTCCACTTT. V usage is TRBV5-4 and J usage is TRBJ1-6; no clear D. CDR1 and CDR2 from the germline V gene are SGHNT and YYREEE (reference sequence). This CDR3 has 16 residues. V was cut by 3 bases and J by 0 bases, with 10 bases left in between.